This T cell receptor (beta chain) derives from a study of response to subunit inactivated influenza vaccine (dated by TCRdb to about 2018). Concerning the study at large: The study used deep quantitative T cell receptor repertoire profiling to track responses to a trivalent subunit inactivated influenza vaccine. Findings and caveats that apply to the study as a whole: It was suggested by the authors that each seasonal influenza vaccination may recruit only a limited number of new T cells.

A note on this clonotype: It lacks a known antigen. There are no base qualities to consult, and no much larger clone falls within one base.

Libraries were built with RT-PCR. The run used an Illumina HiSeq 2500. TCRdb reworked the public reads: Q25 trimming with fastp, MiXCR clone assembly, productive beta chains retained. Merged by CDR3 protein, the rows form single entries marked with the most common genes and DNA. This sample is represented by 700,000 to 900,000 distinct CDR3 sequences; 21% of them were singletons. Roughly 10% of the sample comes from the top ten. At the junction V is shortened by 0 bases and J by 5 bases, with 9 bases in between. Including cysteine and phenylalanine, the CDR3 has 14 amino acids. This entry keeps only the CDR3 DNA: 42 bases, framed from base 1. The germline V gene (reference sequence) supplies CDR1 SGHNT and CDR2 YYREEE.

The sequence is built from TRBV5-4 and TRBJ2-1; the D segment cannot be called with confidence. This TCR was recovered from a man aged 45-65 years who received an inactivated influenza vaccine. Donor details come from another sample of the same person, matched by shared clones. Sequenced here: PBMCs from blood, sampled 5 days after vaccination. The nucleotide sequence is given as TGTGCCAGCAGCTTGGAGTGGAAAGACAATGAGCAGTTCTTC. The resulting protein is CASSLEWKDNEQFF.